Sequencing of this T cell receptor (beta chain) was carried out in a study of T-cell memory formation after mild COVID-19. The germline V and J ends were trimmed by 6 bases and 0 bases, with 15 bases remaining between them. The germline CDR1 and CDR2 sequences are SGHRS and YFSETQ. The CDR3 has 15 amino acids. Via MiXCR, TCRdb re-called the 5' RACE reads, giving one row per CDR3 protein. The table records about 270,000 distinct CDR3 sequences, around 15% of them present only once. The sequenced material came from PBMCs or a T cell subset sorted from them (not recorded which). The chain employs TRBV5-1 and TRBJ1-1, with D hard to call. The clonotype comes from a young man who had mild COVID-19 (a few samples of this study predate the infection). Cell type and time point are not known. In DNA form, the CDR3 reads TGCGCCAGCAAAGAAGGCTATTCCATGAACACTGAAGCTTTCTTT. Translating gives CASKEGYSMNTEAFF.